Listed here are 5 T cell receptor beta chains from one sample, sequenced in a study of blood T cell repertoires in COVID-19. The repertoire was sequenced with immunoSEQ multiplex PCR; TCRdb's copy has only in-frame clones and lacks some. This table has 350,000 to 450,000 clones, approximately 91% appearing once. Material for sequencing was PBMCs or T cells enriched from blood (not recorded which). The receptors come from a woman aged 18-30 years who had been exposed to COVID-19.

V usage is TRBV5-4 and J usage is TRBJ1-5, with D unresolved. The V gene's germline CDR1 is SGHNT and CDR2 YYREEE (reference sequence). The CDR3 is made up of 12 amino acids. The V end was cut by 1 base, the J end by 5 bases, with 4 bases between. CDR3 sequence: CASSLRDQPQHF. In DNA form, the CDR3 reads TGTGCCAGCAGCTTGCGAGATCAGCCCCAGCATTTT.

CDR3 residues: CASSSNLGTSSTDTQYF. In DNA, the CDR3 is TGTGCCAGCAGCTCTAACCTGGGGACTAGCAGCACAGATACGCAGTATTTT. J is TRBJ2-3 and V is TRBV11-2, with 9 positions matching TRBD2. Germline V CDR1 and CDR2: SGHAT, FQNNGV. This CDR3 has 17 residues. J lost 0 bases, V lost 4 bases, and 8 bases had no gene match.

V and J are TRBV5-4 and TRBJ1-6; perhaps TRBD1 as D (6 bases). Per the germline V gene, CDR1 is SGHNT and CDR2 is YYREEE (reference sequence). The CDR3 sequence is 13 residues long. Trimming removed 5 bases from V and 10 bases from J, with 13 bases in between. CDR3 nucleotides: TGTGCCAGCAGTCGGGACATAAACTCACCCCTCCACTTT. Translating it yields CASSRDINSPLHF.

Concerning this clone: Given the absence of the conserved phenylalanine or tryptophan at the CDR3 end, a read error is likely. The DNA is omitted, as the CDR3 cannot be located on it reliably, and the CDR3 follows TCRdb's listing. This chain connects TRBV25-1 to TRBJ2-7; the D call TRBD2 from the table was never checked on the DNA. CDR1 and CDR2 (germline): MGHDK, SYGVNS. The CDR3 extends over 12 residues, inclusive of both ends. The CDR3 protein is CASSFTSGRVYL.

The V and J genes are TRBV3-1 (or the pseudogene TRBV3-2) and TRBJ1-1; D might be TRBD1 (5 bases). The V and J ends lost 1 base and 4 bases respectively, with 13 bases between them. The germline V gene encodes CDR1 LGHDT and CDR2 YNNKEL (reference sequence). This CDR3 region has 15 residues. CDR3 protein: CASSQAFGGSTEAFF. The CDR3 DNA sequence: TGTGCCAGCAGCCAAGCATTTGGGGGGAGCACTGAAGCTTTCTTT.